These T cell receptor beta chains were read from a single sample in a study of T cell repertoires in cytomegalovirus infection. TCRdb passed the reads through MiXCR, listing each CDR3 protein once. The data contain almost 550,000 distinct CDR3 sequences, about 17% of them singletons. Input material: CD8+ T cells from PBMCs. The origin of the receptors is a human donor in good health (CMV status not recorded). Some clones in this sample may be carry-over from other donors' samples. The CDR3 runs from the conserved cysteine through the conserved F or W. A D gene is named only where the DNA matches it firmly. Size values are once, few and many counts, or a class for expanded clones, and some rows have none.

j_gene	abundance	v_gene	d_gene	len	CDR3aa	CDR3nt
TRBJ2-2	.	TRBV6-1	.	16	CASRSGTAPNTGELFF	TGTGCCAGCAGATCCGGGACGGCCCCTAACACCGGGGAGCTGTTTTTT
TRBJ1-6	once	TRBV27	.	17	CASSPRGRAGFNSPLHF	TGTGCCAGCAGTCCGCGGGGGAGGGCAGGGTTCAACTCACCCCTCCACTTT
TRBJ2-1	many	TRBV11-3	.	14	CASSRRTDYNEQFF	TGTGCCAGCAGCCGTAGGACAGATTACAATGAGCAGTTCTTC
TRBJ1-5	many	TRBV7-9	TRBD1	15	CASSSGQGGNQPQHF	TGTGCCAGCAGCTCGGGACAGGGAGGCAATCAGCCCCAGCATTTT
TRBJ2-4	.	TRBV20-1	.	14	CSARDILWEVGGHF	TGCAGTGCTAGAGATATTCTGTGGGAGGTGGGGGGGCACTTC
TRBJ2-2	few	TRBV27	.	13	CASSFRRSGELFF	TGTGCCAGCAGTTTTAGGAGGTCGGGGGAGCTGTTTTTT
TRBJ2-3	.	TRBV4-1	.	16	CASSLRGSRGRDTQYF	TGCGCCAGCAGCCTTAGGGGTAGTAGAGGTAGAGATACGCAGTATTTT
TRBJ2-3	many	TRBV7-3	TRBD2	15	CASSHTSGDTDTQYF	TGTGCCAGCAGCCACACTAGCGGGGACACAGATACGCAGTATTTT
TRBJ2-3	few	TRBV7-9	TRBD2	16	CASSSLTSGGRDTQYF	TGTGCCAGCAGCTCCCTGACTAGCGGGGGGAGGGATACGCAGTATTTT
TRBJ2-7	few	TRBV27	.	16	CASSLSNSAFSYEQYF	TGTGCCAGCAGTTTATCGAACAGTGCCTTCTCCTACGAGCAGTACTTC
TRBJ1-5	few	TRBV4-2	.	15	CASSQGEGPNQPQHF	TGTGCCAGCAGCCAAGGGGAGGGCCCCAATCAGCCCCAGCATTTT
TRBJ2-2	many	TRBV7-9	.	16	CASSPQGYRNTGELFF	TGTGCCAGCAGCCCTCAAGGTTACAGGAACACCGGGGAGCTGTTTTTT
TRBJ1-6	.	TRBV15	TRBD1	14	CATSSGTGNSPLHF	TGTGCCACCAGCAGTGGGACAGGAAATTCACCCCTCCACTTT
TRBJ2-1	many	TRBV12-3/TRBV12-4	TRBD1	17	CASSLVERQGPYNEQFF	TGTGCCAGCAGTTTAGTTGAGAGACAGGGTCCCTACAATGAGCAGTTCTTC
TRBJ2-3	.	TRBV7-6	TRBD2	16	CASSVSSGGKADTQYF	TGTGCCAGCAGCGTTTCGAGCGGGGGGAAGGCAGATACGCAGTATTTT
TRBJ1-5	many	TRBV4-1	TRBD1	17	CASSQDWDRVGGQPQHF	TGCGCCAGCAGCCAAGACTGGGACAGGGTGGGAGGACAGCCCCAGCATTTT
TRBJ2-2	.	TRBV28	TRBD2	17	CASSHLAGGPWTGELFF	TGTGCCAGCAGCCATTTAGCGGGAGGGCCGTGGACCGGGGAGCTGTTTTTT
TRBJ2-2	few	TRBV5-1	.	18	CASSSPSEGMVVTGELFF	TGCGCCAGCAGCTCACCTTCCGAGGGGATGGTGGTCACCGGGGAGCTGTTTTTT
TRBJ1-1	.	TRBV28	.	12	CASTRIGTEAFF	TGTGCCAGCACGAGAATCGGGACTGAAGCTTTCTTT
TRBJ2-7	many	TRBV5-1	TRBD1	15	CASSQAGTDFDEQYF	TGCGCCAGCAGCCAAGCCGGGACAGATTTCGATGAGCAGTACTTC
TRBJ1-1	few	TRBV9	.	15	CASSTTGNPNTEAFF	TGTGCCAGCAGCACCACAGGCAACCCGAACACTGAAGCTTTCTTT
TRBJ2-7	.	TRBV7-9	TRBD2	16	CASSLGPSGDPYEQYF	TGTGCCAGCAGCTTAGGTCCTAGCGGGGATCCTTACGAGCAGTACTTC
TRBJ2-7	many	TRBV7-9	TRBD1	13	CASSPRQGYEQYF	TGTGCCAGCAGCCCGAGACAGGGGTACGAGCAGTACTTC
TRBJ2-7	many	TRBV4-2	TRBD2	15	CASSQEASGNYEQYF	TGTGCCAGCAGCCAAGAGGCTAGCGGAAACTACGAGCAGTACTTC
TRBJ1-2	.	TRBV9	TRBD1	19	CASSVASLETGAIPYGYTF	TGTGCCAGCAGCGTAGCTTCTTTAGAGACAGGGGCCATACCCTATGGCTACACCTTC
TRBJ1-1	many	TRBV7-9	.	15	CASSLGFTGDTEAFF	TGTGCCAGCAGCTTAGGATTCACAGGAGACACTGAAGCTTTCTTT
TRBJ2-7	few	TRBV20-1	.	14	CSARDRNQHYEQYF	TGCAGTGCTAGGGATCGGAATCAGCACTACGAGCAGTACTTC
TRBJ2-5	.	TRBV25-1	.	17	CARSDPGGRKYQETQYF	TGTGCCAGAAGTGACCCGGGGGGCCGAAAGTACCAAGAGACCCAGTACTTC
TRBJ2-7	few	TRBV5-1	.	12	CASSDPAYEQYF	TGCGCCAGCAGCGACCCGGCCTACGAGCAGTACTTC
TRBJ2-7	many	TRBV11-2	.	13	CASSPSRGNEQYF	TGTGCCAGCAGCCCCTCTCGGGGGAACGAGCAGTACTTC
TRBJ2-2	.	TRBV5-4	.	15	CASSLERRVPGELFF	TGTGCCAGCAGCTTGGAGAGGAGGGTCCCCGGGGAGCTGTTTTTT
TRBJ2-3	.	TRBV3-1	.	15	CASSPSTARVDTQYF	TGTGCCAGCAGCCCTTCGACTGCCAGGGTAGATACGCAGTATTTT
TRBJ2-7	many	TRBV6-6	.	14	CASTLPGAGWEQYF	TGTGCCAGCACCTTACCGGGAGCTGGATGGGAGCAGTACTTC
TRBJ1-4	many	TRBV28	.	15	CASSPAEGKEEKLFF	TGTGCCAGCAGTCCCGCGGAGGGGAAAGAGGAAAAACTGTTTTTT
TRBJ2-5	few	TRBV15	TRBD2	16	CATSREAGAYEETQYF	TGTGCCACCAGCAGAGAAGCGGGGGCCTATGAAGAGACCCAGTACTTC
TRBJ1-5	many	TRBV5-4	TRBD1	15	CASSPGQGRNQPQHF	TGTGCCAGCAGCCCGGGACAGGGGAGAAATCAGCCCCAGCATTTT
TRBJ2-1	many	TRBV2	.	16	CASSETPAALINEQFF	TGTGCCAGCAGTGAAACCCCAGCGGCCCTCATCAATGAGCAGTTCTTC
TRBJ2-7	many	TRBV6-1	.	14	CASSEAKNSYEQYF	TGTGCCAGCAGTGAAGCCAAGAATTCCTACGAGCAGTACTTC
TRBJ2-7	many	TRBV4-1	.	16	CASSQASSGSTYEQYF	TGCGCCAGCAGCCAAGCGTCCAGCGGTTCAACCTACGAGCAGTACTTC
TRBJ1-5	few	TRBV2	TRBD1	15	CASSSRQGGDQPQHF	TGTGCCAGCAGCTCAAGACAGGGAGGGGATCAGCCCCAGCATTTT
TRBJ2-7	.	TRBV29-1	TRBD1	16	CSVEDPKETGDYEQYF	TGCAGCGTTGAAGATCCCAAGGAGACAGGGGACTACGAGCAGTACTTC
TRBJ2-5	few	TRBV24-1	.	13	CATSDVDGETQYF	TGTGCCACCAGTGATGTGGACGGGGAGACCCAGTACTTC
TRBJ1-4	few	TRBV6-6	TRBD1	15	CASIEPGTGSEKLFF	TGTGCCAGCATTGAACCGGGGACAGGGAGTGAAAAACTGTTTTTT
TRBJ2-5	many	TRBV10-3	.	14	CAISEVTGPETQYF	TGTGCCATCAGTGAGGTGACAGGCCCAGAGACCCAGTACTTC